This TCR beta chain was recovered during a study of cytomegalovirus exposure and HLA in healthy donors. For the study at large: T cells numbering some 170 million yielded some 110 million unique TCR beta sequences in an earlier analysis. Notes on the study in general: Several of the most significant clusters appeared linked to common viral pathogens, based on a later analysis. The authors judged a highly shared variant cluster likely a sequencing artifact.

PCR primers comprised 60 Vbeta and 13 Jbeta primers. Profiling relied on immunoSEQ multiplex PCR, and the TCRdb table lists in-frame clones only, not all of them. Counted here are about 140,000 clones, roughly 71% occurring once; the ten biggest clones make up over 6%. A word on this clone: No antigen is known for it.

While unrecorded immune exposures were likely, the donors were nominally healthy when sampled. The length of the CDR3 is 16 residues. V shed 3 bases and J shed 7 bases, with 18 bases lying between them. The germline gives CDR1 MNHEY, CDR2 SMNVEV (reference sequence). The TCR sequence derives from a man aged 25 to 40 in good health and CMV-seronegative. J is TRBJ2-2 and V is TRBV27, with D perhaps matching TRBD2 (6 bases). The sample was PBMCs. CDR3: CASSFISSEQYGELFF. The CDR3 nucleotides read TGTGCCAGCAGTTTCATATCTAGCGAGCAATACGGGGAGCTGTTTTTT.